Below are 8 T cell receptor beta chains sequenced from a single sample in a study of shared clonotypes between healthy human individuals. The repertoire was sequenced with immunoSEQ multiplex PCR; TCRdb's copy has only in-frame clones and lacks some. The table has around 2.5 million clones, over 85% seen once. The specimen was naive CD4+ T cells from PBMCs. Subset meaning: CD45RA+ positively selected. Source of these receptors: a man aged 18 to 29 in good health. Some clones in this sample may be carry-over from other donors' samples.

This clone was observed once. The chain joins TRBV7-2 to TRBJ2-2; 9 bases line up with TRBD1. The CDR3 consists of 15 residues. Germline assignment: CDR1 SGHTA and CDR2 FQGNSA. V trimming: 5 bases; J trimming: 5 bases; junction bases outside the gene matches: 6. The CDR3 DNA reads as TGTGCCAGCAGCCTACAGGGGGCATGGACCGGGGAGCTGTTTTTT. Protein: CASSLQGAWTGELFF.

J is TRBJ2-7 and V is TRBV10-3; 8 bases match TRBD1. Germline values: CDR1 ENHRY, CDR2 SYGVKD. CDR3 length: 12 amino acids. The V segment lost 9 bases and the J segment 4 bases; nucleotides outside the gene matches: 5. The CDR3 region is CAIGQGGYEQYF. CDR3 bases: TGTGCCATTGGACAGGGCGGGTACGAGCAGTACTTC.

The chain has TRBV7-2 and TRBJ2-4; D possibly matches TRBD1 or TRBD2 (5 bases each). Germline V gives CDR1 SGHTA, CDR2 FQGNSA. This CDR3 contains 16 residues. Between the trimmed V and J ends, which lost 5 bases and 6 bases, there was a span of 20 bases. CDR3 sequence reads: CASSLGDLTWGNIQYF. For the CDR3, the DNA is TGTGCCAGCAGCCTCGGGGACCTGACTTGGGGAAACATTCAGTACTTC.

V is TRBV9 and J is TRBJ2-5; perhaps TRBD1 as D (6 bases). Germline values: CDR1 SGDLS, CDR2 YYNGEE. Trimming stripped 7 bases from V and 4 bases from J, with 14 bases between. The CDR3 is 13 amino acids. The CDR3 region is CASGGQTGETQYF. For the CDR3, the DNA is TGTGCCAGCGGAGGACAGACGGGAGAGACCCAGTACTTC.

This clone was seen just once. The chain employs TRBV5-1 and TRBJ2-3, with 10 bases identical to TRBD2. The CDR3 runs to 17 residues. CDR1 and CDR2 from the germline V gene are SGHRS and YFSETQ. J gave up 4 bases and V 2 bases, and 10 bases lay outside the gene matches. The DNA for the CDR3 is TGCGCCAGCAGCTTAGAACCGGGACTAGCGATCGCAGATACGCAGTATTTT. As protein: CASSLEPGLAIADTQYF.

V gene TRBV27 combines with J gene TRBJ2-3; the D is unclear. Germline CDR1 is MNHEY and CDR2 is SMNVEV (reference sequence). V was trimmed by 5 bases and J by 0 bases, leaving 15 bases between them. The CDR3 is made up of 16 amino acids. The CDR3 region is CASSPLGRWSTDTQYF. The DNA of the CDR3 is TGTGCCAGCAGTCCGCTGGGTAGGTGGAGCACAGATACGCAGTATTTT.

This rearrangement joins TRBV29-1 to TRBJ2-5, with D perhaps matching TRBD1 (6 bases). The J call is doubtful: the DNA matches TRBJ2-7 better. Germline V gives CDR1 SQVTM, CDR2 ANQGSEA. This CDR3 is 12 amino acids long. The CDR3 region is CSGGRSSYEQYF. The CDR3 DNA reads TGCAGCGGGGGGCGTTCCTCCTACGAGCAGTACTTC.

Regarding this clone: Other DNA sequences in this specimen translate into the identical CDR3. CDR3 in amino acids: CASSLQGGGSDTQYF. The CDR3 nucleotides are TGCGCCAGCAGTCTACAGGGTGGTGGGTCCGATACGCAGTATTTT. This sequence joins TRBV5-1 and TRBJ2-3; weak D call: TRBD1 (6 bases). V was trimmed by 5 bases and J by 6 bases, leaving 19 bases between them. Germline V gene data show CDR1 as SGHRS and CDR2 as YFSETQ. The CDR3 covers 15 residues.